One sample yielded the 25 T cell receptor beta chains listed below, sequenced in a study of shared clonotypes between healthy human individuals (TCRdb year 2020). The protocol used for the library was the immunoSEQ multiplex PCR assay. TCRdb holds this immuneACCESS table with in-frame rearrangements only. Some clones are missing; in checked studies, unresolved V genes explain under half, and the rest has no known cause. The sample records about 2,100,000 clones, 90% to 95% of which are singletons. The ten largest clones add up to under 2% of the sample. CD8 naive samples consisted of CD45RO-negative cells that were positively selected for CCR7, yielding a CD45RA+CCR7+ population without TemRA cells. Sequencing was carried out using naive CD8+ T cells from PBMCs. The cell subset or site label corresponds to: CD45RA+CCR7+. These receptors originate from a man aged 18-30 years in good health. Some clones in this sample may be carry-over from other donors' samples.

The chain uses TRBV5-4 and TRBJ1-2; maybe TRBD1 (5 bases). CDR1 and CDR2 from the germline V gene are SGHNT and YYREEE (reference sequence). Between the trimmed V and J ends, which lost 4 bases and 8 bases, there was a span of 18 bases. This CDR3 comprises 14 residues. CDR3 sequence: CASSSGRGLRGYTF. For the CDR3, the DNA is TGTGCCAGCAGCAGTGGACGGGGCTTGCGGGGCTACACCTTC.

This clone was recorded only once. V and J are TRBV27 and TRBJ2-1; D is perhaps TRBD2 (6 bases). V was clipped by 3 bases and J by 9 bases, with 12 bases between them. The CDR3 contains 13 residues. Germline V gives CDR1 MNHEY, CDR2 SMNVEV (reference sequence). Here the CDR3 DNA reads TGTGCCAGCAGTTTGGGACTTTGGGGTGAGCAGTTCTTC. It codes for CASSLGLWGEQFF.

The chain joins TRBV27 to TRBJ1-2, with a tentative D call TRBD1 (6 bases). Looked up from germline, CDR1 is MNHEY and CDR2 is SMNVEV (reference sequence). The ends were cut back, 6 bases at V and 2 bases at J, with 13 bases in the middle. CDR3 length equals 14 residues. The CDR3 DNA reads TGTGCCAGCAGACGAGGAACAGGGAACTATGGCTACACCTTC. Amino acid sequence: CASRRGTGNYGYTF.

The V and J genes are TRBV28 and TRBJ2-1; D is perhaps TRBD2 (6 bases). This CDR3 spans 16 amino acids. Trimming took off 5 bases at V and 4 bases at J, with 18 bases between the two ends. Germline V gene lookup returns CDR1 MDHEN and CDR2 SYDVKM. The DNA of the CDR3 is TGTGCCAGCAGTGTCCTTCCGGGGGAAGTTTACAATGAGCAGTTCTTC. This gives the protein CASSVLPGEVYNEQFF.

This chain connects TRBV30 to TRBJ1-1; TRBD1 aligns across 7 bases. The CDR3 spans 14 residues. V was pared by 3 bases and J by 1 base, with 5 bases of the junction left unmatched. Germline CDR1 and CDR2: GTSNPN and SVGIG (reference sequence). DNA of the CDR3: TGTGCCTGGAGCCACAGGGGACCGAACACTGAAGCTTTCTTT. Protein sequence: CAWSHRGPNTEAFF. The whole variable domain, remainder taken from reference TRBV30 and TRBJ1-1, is SQTIHQWPATLVQPVGSPLSLECTVEGTSNPNLYWYRQAAGRGLQLLFYSVGIGQISSEVPQNLSASRPQDRQFILSSKKLLLSDSGFYLCAWSHRGPNTEAFFGQGTRLTVV.

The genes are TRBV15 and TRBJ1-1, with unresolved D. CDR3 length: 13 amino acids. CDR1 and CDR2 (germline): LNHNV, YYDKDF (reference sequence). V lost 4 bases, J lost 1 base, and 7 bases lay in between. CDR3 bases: TGTGCCACCAGCACCCGGGAGAACACTGAAGCTTTCTTT. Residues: CATSTRENTEAFF.

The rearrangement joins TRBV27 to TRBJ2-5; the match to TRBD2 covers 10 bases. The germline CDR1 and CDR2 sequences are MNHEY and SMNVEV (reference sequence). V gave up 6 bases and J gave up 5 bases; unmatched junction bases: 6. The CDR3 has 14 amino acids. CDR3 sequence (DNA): TGTGCCAGCAGGGCTAGCGGGAGTGCTGAGACCCAGTACTTC. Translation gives CASRASGSAETQYF.

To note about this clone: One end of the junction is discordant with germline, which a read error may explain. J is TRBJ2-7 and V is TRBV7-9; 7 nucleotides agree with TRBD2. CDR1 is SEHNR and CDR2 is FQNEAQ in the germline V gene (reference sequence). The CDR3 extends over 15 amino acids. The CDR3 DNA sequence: TGTGCCAGCGGCTTGATAGCGGGCACCATCTACGAGCAGTACTTC. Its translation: CASGLIAGTIYEQYF.

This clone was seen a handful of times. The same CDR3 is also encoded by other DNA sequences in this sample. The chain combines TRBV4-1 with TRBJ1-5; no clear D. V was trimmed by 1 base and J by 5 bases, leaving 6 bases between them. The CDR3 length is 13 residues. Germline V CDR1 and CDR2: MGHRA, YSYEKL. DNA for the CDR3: TGCGCCAGCAGCCAAGTTGGGGATCAGCCCCAGCATTTT. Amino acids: CASSQVGDQPQHF.

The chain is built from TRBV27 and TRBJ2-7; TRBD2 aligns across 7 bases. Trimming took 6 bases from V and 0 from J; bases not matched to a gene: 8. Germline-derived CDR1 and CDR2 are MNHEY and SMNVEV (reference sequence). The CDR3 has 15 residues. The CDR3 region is CASRGGIRSSYEQYF. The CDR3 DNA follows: TGTGCCAGCAGGGGGGGGATCAGGAGCTCCTACGAGCAGTACTTC.

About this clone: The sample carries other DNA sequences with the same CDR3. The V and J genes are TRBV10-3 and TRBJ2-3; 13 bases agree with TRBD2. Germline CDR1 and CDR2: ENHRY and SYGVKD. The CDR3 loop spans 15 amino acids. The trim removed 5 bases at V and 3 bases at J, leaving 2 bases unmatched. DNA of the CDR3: TGTGCCATCAGTTGGACTAGCGGGAGTACAGATACGCAGTATTTT. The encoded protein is CAISWTSGSTDTQYF.

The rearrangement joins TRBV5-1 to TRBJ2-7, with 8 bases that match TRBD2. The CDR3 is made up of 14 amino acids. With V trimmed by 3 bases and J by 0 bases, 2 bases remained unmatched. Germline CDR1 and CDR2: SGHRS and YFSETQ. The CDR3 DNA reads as TGCGCCAGCAGCTATAGCGGGAACTCCTACGAGCAGTACTTC. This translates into CASSYSGNSYEQYF. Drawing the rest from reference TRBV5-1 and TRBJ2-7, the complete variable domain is KAGVTQTPRYLIKTRGQQVTLSCSPISGHRSVSWYQQTPGQGLQFLFEYFSETQRNKGNFPGRFSGRQFSNSRSEMNVSTLELGDSALYLCASSYSGNSYEQYFGPGTRLTVT.

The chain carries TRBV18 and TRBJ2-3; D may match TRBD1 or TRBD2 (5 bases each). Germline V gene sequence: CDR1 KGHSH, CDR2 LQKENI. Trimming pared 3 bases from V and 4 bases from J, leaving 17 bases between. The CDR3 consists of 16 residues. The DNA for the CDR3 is TGTGCCAGCTCACCCTCCAACAGCGTGGGGGCAGATACGCAGTATTTT. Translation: CASSPSNSVGADTQYF.

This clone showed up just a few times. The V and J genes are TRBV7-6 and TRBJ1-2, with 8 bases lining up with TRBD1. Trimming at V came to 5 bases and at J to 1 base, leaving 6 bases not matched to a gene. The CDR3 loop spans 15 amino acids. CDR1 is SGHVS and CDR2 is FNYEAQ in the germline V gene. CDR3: CASSPGTGLNYGYTF. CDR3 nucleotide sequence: TGTGCCAGCAGCCCCGGGACAGGTCTTAACTATGGCTACACCTTC.

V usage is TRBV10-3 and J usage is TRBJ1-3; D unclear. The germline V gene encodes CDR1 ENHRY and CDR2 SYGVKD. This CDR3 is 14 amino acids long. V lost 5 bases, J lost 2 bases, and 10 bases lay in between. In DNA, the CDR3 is TGTGCCATCAGTACCGACGGGGCTGGAAACACCATATATTTT. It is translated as CAISTDGAGNTIYF.

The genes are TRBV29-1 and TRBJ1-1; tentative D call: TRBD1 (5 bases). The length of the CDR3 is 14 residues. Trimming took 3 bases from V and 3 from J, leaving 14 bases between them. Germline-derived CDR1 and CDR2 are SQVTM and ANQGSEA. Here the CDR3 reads CSVDGRGSDTEAFF. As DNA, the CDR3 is TGCAGCGTTGATGGTAGGGGATCGGACACTGAAGCTTTCTTT.

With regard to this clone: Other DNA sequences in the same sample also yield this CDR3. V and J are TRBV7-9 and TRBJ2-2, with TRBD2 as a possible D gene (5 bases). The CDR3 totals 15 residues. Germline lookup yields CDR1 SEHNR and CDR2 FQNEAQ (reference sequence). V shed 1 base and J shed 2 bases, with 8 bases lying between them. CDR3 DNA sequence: TGTGCCAGCAGCTTAGGGACTGCCAACACCGGGGAGCTGTTTTTT. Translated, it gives CASSLGTANTGELFF.

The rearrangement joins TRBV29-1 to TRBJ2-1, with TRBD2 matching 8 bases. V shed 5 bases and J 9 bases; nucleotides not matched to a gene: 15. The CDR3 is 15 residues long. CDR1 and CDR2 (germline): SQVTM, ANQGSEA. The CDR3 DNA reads TGCAGCGTTCCTCAAGCGGGAGAGGAGGCTATTGAGCAGTTCTTC. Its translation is CSVPQAGEEAIEQFF.

Written as DNA, the CDR3 is TGTGCCTGGTGGACAGGGCACGCTCGGGGCTACACCTTC. It yields the protein CAWWTGHARGYTF. The V and J genes are TRBV30 and TRBJ1-2, with TRBD1 matching 8 bases. There are 13 residues in the CDR3. Trimming at V came to 5 bases and at J to 8 bases, leaving 10 bases not matched to a gene. Germline V CDR1 and CDR2: GTSNPN, SVGIG (reference sequence).

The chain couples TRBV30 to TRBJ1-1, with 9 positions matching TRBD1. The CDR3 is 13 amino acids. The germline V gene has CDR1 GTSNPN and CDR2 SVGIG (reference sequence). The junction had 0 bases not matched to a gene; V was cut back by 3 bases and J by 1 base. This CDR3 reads CAWRDRGNTEAFF. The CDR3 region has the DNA TGTGCCTGGAGGGACAGGGGGAACACTGAAGCTTTCTTT. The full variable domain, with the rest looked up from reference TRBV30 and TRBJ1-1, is SQTIHQWPATLVQPVGSPLSLECTVEGTSNPNLYWYRQAAGRGLQLLFYSVGIGQISSEVPQNLSASRPQDRQFILSSKKLLLSDSGFYLCAWRDRGNTEAFFGQGTRLTVV.

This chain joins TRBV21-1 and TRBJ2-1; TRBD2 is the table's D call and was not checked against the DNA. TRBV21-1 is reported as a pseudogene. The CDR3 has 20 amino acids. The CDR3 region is CASSRPLGLAGFSTGNEQFF. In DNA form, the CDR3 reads TGTGCCAGCAGCCGACCGTTAGGACTAGCGGGGTTCTCGACGGGCAATGAGCAGTTCTTC.

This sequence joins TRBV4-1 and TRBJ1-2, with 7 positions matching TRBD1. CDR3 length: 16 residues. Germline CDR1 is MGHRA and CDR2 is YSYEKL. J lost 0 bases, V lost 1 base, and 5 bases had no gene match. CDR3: CASSQAPGQTNYGYTF. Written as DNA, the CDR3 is TGCGCCAGCAGCCAAGCCCCGGGACAGACTAACTATGGCTACACCTTC.

The CDR3: CASSQDTWNAVKNIQYF. CDR3 nucleotide sequence: TGCGCCAGCAGCCAAGATACGTGGAACGCGGTGAAAAACATTCAGTACTTC. V and J are TRBV4-3 and TRBJ2-4, with D hard to call. The CDR3 spans 17 residues. The V and J ends lost 0 bases and 4 bases respectively, with 16 bases between them. The germline gives CDR1 LGHNA, CDR2 YSLEER.

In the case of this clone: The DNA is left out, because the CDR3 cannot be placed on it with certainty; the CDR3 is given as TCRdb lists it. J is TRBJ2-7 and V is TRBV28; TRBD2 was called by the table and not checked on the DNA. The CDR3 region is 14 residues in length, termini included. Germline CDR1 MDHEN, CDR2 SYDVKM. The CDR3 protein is CASSFGTGAAGGNF.

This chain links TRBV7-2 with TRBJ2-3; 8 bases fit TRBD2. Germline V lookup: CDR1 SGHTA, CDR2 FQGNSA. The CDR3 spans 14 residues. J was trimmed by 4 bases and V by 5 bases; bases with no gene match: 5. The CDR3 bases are TGTGCCAGCAGCCGGGGGGGGCGGGCAGATACGCAGTATTTT. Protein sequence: CASSRGGRADTQYF.